These 8 T cell receptor beta chains were all obtained from the same sample, sequenced in a study of early T cells in non-severe SARS-CoV-2 infection. MiXCR was run by TCRdb on the 5' RACE reads, yielding one entry per CDR3 protein. Among 60,000 to 75,000 distinct CDR3 sequences, 9.5% to 15% were seen once, and the ten largest hold approximately 4.9%. Sequencing input: whole blood. These TCRs come from an adult who was a healthcare worker with PCR-confirmed SARS-CoV-2 infection or an uninfected control (not recorded which).

This clonotype occurred a few times. The rearrangement links TRBV20-1 to TRBJ2-1; D is unclear. The CDR3 loop spans 15 amino acids. Germline CDR1 DFQATT, CDR2 SNEGSKA (reference sequence). V lost 0 bases and J lost 4, with 13 bases in between. Here the CDR3 DNA reads TGCAGTGCTAGAGATGATGGAGCTCGATACAATGAGCAGTTCTTC. Translating it yields CSARDDGARYNEQFF.

This clonotype appeared many times. V is TRBV13 and J is TRBJ2-5, with D possibly matching TRBD2 (6 bases). The CDR3 contains 13 residues. V was clipped by 5 bases and J by 7 bases, with 14 bases between them. The germline CDR1 and CDR2 sequences are PRHDT and FYEKMQ (reference sequence). The CDR3: CASSPRPAGTQYF. The CDR3 DNA is TGTGCCAGCAGCCCACGACCAGCGGGGACCCAGTACTTC.

This clonotype was found many times. The J gene is TRBJ2-7, the V gene TRBV13, with D perhaps matching TRBD1 (5 bases). V lost 3 bases to trimming and J lost 5 bases, with 14 bases between them. The V gene's germline CDR1 is PRHDT and CDR2 FYEKMQ (reference sequence). The CDR3 length is 14 residues. CDR3 DNA sequence: TGTGCCAGCAGCTTTGGGGCCCGTCCCAACGAGCAGTACTTC. Residues: CASSFGARPNEQYF.

The CDR3 sequence is CASSQGRLAEYNEQFF. The CDR3 DNA reads TGCGCCAGCAGCCAAGGCCGACTAGCGGAGTACAATGAGCAGTTCTTC. The chain links TRBV4-1 to TRBJ2-1, with 9 bases aligning to TRBD2. CDR3 length equals 16 residues. V shed 1 base and J 4 bases; nucleotides not matched to a gene: 5. Germline CDR1 reads MGHRA; CDR2 reads YSYEKL.

This chain links TRBV7-9 with TRBJ2-1, with a weak D call TRBD2 (6 bases). CDR3 size: 15 residues. Germline V lookup: CDR1 SEHNR, CDR2 FQNEAQ (reference sequence). The V and J ends lost 2 bases and 8 bases respectively, with 16 bases between them. DNA for the CDR3: TGTGCCAGCAGCTTACGTAGCGGAGAGAGGGATGAGCAGTTCTTC. It translates to CASSLRSGERDEQFF.

J is TRBJ1-6 and V is TRBV30; TRBD1 matches 11 bases. This CDR3 region has 15 residues. Germline V lookup: CDR1 GTSNPN, CDR2 SVGIG (reference sequence). The V and J ends lost 5 bases and 4 bases, in that order; junction bases with no gene match: 4. The CDR3 here is CAWVGQGAYNSPLHF. CDR3 DNA: TGTGCCTGGGTTGGACAGGGGGCTTATAATTCACCCCTCCACTTT. Combining the CDR3 with reference TRBV30 and TRBJ1-6 gives the whole variable domain SQTIHQWPATLVQPVGSPLSLECTVEGTSNPNLYWYRQAAGRGLQLLFYSVGIGQISSEVPQNLSASRPQDRQFILSSKKLLLSDSGFYLCAWVGQGAYNSPLHFGNGTRLTVT.

The sample holds many counts of this clonotype. The rearrangement uses TRBV12-3 or TRBV12-4 and TRBJ2-5, with D uncertain. V was trimmed by 6 bases and J by 5 bases, leaving 10 bases between them. This CDR3 spans 12 amino acids. For the CDR3, the DNA is TGTGCCAGCAGCTTCGACTGGGAGACCCAGTACTTC. Its protein is CASSFDWETQYF.

The genes are TRBV3-1 and TRBJ2-7; maybe TRBD1 (5 bases). The CDR3 length is 14 residues. Deletions cut 3 bases from V and 0 bases from J, with 9 bases between. Germline loops: CDR1 LGHDT, CDR2 YNNKEL (reference sequence). The CDR3 loop is CASSQTRASYEQYF. The CDR3 DNA is TGTGCCAGCAGCCAGACCAGGGCCTCCTACGAGCAGTACTTC.